This entry lists 12 T cell receptor beta chains sequenced from one sample in a study of blood T cell repertoires in COVID-19. Libraries were prepared by immunoSEQ multiplex PCR; TCRdb keeps only in-frame clonotypes and omits some of them. Of 200,000 or so clones in the sample, around 84% were seen once. Sequences were obtained from peripheral blood. These receptors originate from an elderly man with acute or convalescent COVID-19.

V usage is TRBV19 and J usage is TRBJ2-3, with 7 bases aligning to TRBD2. There are 16 residues in the CDR3. CDR1 is LNHDA and CDR2 is SQIVND in the germline V gene (reference sequence). The V gene end was trimmed by 4 bases and the J gene end by 2 bases; junction bases not matched to a gene: 9. CDR3 protein: CASSRVSGKLTDTQYF. For the CDR3, the DNA is TGTGCCAGTAGTAGGGTAAGCGGGAAGCTCACAGATACGCAGTATTTT.

This chain uses TRBV27 with TRBJ2-7, with a tentative D call TRBD1 (6 bases). CDR3 length equals 15 residues. The V end was cut by 5 bases, the J end by 0 bases, with 14 bases between. In germline, CDR1 is MNHEY, CDR2 SMNVEV (reference sequence). The CDR3, as DNA: TGTGCCAGCAGTAGAACAGGGTTGGGCTCCTACGAGCAGTACGTC. It specifies CASSRTGLGSYEQYV.

In regard to this clone: Other DNA variants within this sample encode the same CDR3. The rearrangement uses TRBV11-2 and TRBJ2-7; a possible D gene is TRBD1 (6 bases). Germline CDR1 is SGHAT and CDR2 is FQNNGV. The CDR3 runs to 14 residues. V lost 1 base to trimming and J lost 7 bases, with 14 bases between them. DNA for the CDR3: TGTGCCAGCAGCTTAGGGCAGGGGTTGGGGGAGCAGTACGTC. Its translation is CASSLGQGLGEQYV.

V gene TRBV24-1 combines with J gene TRBJ1-1; possibly TRBD1 for D (5 bases). This CDR3 region has 15 residues. Germline V lookup: CDR1 KGHDR, CDR2 SFDVKD. The V end was cut by 4 bases, the J end by 4 bases, with 15 bases between. The CDR3 loop reads CATSEGGFAATEAFF. CDR3 nucleotide sequence: TGTGCCACCAGTGAGGGGGGATTCGCGGCCACTGAAGCTTTCTTT.

V gene TRBV6-5 combines with J gene TRBJ2-1; a weak D match, TRBD1 (5 bases). The germline CDR1 and CDR2 sequences are MNHEY and SVGAGI. This CDR3 has 15 residues. Trimming pared 0 bases from V and 7 bases from J, leaving 13 bases between. The CDR3 protein is CASSYSRLGANEQFF. In DNA, the CDR3 is TGTGCCAGCAGTTACTCGAGATTAGGGGCTAATGAGCAGTTCTTC.

The V and J genes are TRBV10-3 and TRBJ2-3, with 9 bases fitting TRBD1. The germline gives CDR1 ENHRY, CDR2 SYGVKD. The CDR3 is 16 residues long. Unmatched junction bases numbered 6, after V lost 3 bases and J lost 2 bases. The CDR3: CAISDKGDRATDTQYF. The CDR3 bases are TGTGCCATCAGTGATAAGGGGGACAGGGCCACAGATACGCAGTATTTT.

The chain carries TRBV6-1 and TRBJ2-7; possible D gene TRBD1, 6 bases. The CDR3 loop spans 13 amino acids. V gave up 2 bases and J gave up 5 bases, with 10 bases separating them. The germline V gene encodes CDR1 MNHNS and CDR2 SASEGT. The CDR3 loop reads CASSERGSDEQYF. The DNA for the CDR3 is TGTGCCAGCAGTGAAAGGGGGAGTGACGAGCAGTACTTC.

The chain employs TRBV24-1 and TRBJ2-5; D possibly corresponds to TRBD1 (5 bases). CDR1 is KGHDR and CDR2 is SFDVKD in the germline V gene. The CDR3 consists of 15 residues. Between the trimmed V and J ends, which lost 5 bases and 5 bases, there was a span of 17 bases. For the CDR3, the DNA is TGTGCCACCAGTGTAACCCAGGGTAGTTGGGAGACCCAGTACTTC. Translated: CATSVTQGSWETQYF.

The chain employs TRBV5-1 and TRBJ1-4; possible D gene TRBD1, 6 bases. Germline values: CDR1 SGHRS, CDR2 YFSETQ. CDR3 length: 15 residues. The V gene lost 0 bases and the J gene lost 5 bases, with 11 bases spanning the gap. CDR3: CASSLAWGQNEKLFF. The CDR3 nucleotides read TGCGCCAGCAGCTTGGCGTGGGGACAAAATGAAAAACTGTTTTTT.

This chain's CDR3 is CASSLRDDYNEQFF. The CDR3 DNA is TGCGCCAGCAGCCTGCGGGACGATTACAATGAGCAGTTCTTC. The rearrangement joins TRBV4-1 to TRBJ2-1; possible D gene TRBD2, 6 bases. This CDR3 region has 14 residues. The V end was cut by 4 bases, the J end by 4 bases, with 11 bases between. Germline CDR1 MGHRA, CDR2 YSYEKL.

The V gene is TRBV7-2, the J gene TRBJ1-1; 8 bases fit TRBD1. J lost 11 bases, V lost 1 base, and 3 bases had no gene match. This CDR3 is built from 12 residues. CDR1 SGHTA and CDR2 FQGNSA come from the germline V gene. CDR3 DNA sequence: TGTGCCAGCAGCTTAGGACAGGGGCCGGCTTTCTTT. Translated: CASSLGQGPAFF. Based on the CDR3 plus reference TRBV7-2 and TRBJ1-1, the full variable domain is GAGVSQSPSNKVTEKGKDVELRCDPISGHTALYWYRQSLGQGLEFLIYFQGNSAPDKSGLPSDRFSAERTGGSVSTLTIQRTQQEDSAVYLCASSLGQGPAFFGQGTRLTVV.

CDR3 protein: CASSYLGSREQYV. For the CDR3, the DNA is TGTGCCAGCAGTTACCTCGGGTCGCGGGAGCAGTACGTC. The genes are TRBV6-2 or TRBV6-3 and TRBJ2-7, with D uncertain. Germline values: CDR1 MNHEY, CDR2 SVGEGT. The CDR3 covers 13 residues. V was clipped by 2 bases and J by 7 bases, with 12 bases between them.